Following are 16 T cell receptor beta chains from one sample sequenced in a study of beta chain features in type 1 diabetes (dated by TCRdb to 2016 to 2019). To prepare the library, the immunoSEQ multiplex PCR assay was applied. The High Capacity cDNA Reverse Transcription Kit was used to reverse transcribe all of the isolated RNA, meaning that expressed TCRB transcripts were what got sequenced. TCRdb took over this immuneACCESS table, retaining in-frame rearrangements with V and J assigned. Such tables are incomplete; in checked studies, under half of the missing clones stem from an unresolved V gene, and the remainder is unexplained. For this sample there are about 390,000 clones; 9.5% to 10% appear just once. The leading ten clones occupy about 0.64% of the sample. No antigens are known for them. Study-wide conclusions, independent of this receptor: Type 1 diabetes patients showed a moderate but significant shortening of TCRB CDR3 length in all four CD4+ subsets.

What was sequenced was central memory CD4+ T cells from blood. These receptors were obtained from a man aged 25 to 40 with type 1 diabetes.

This clone was observed many times. The chain is built from TRBV7-9 and TRBJ2-5; weak D call: TRBD2 (6 bases). This CDR3 has 18 amino acids. Trimming stripped 5 bases from V and 5 bases from J, with 27 bases between. Per the germline V gene, CDR1 is SEHNR and CDR2 is FQNEAQ (reference sequence). CDR3 nucleotide sequence: TGTGCCAGCAGCATCGTCACCGCCTGGGACTCCCTCCTGGAGACCCAGTACTTC. This codes for CASSIVTAWDSLLETQYF.

This chain joins TRBV30 and TRBJ2-5, with 7 positions matching TRBD1. J lost 4 bases, V lost 6 bases, and 11 bases had no gene match. There are 14 residues in the CDR3. Germline CDR1 is GTSNPN and CDR2 is SVGIG (reference sequence). The CDR3 reads CACRLRTGRETQYF. CDR3 DNA sequence: TGTGCCTGTCGACTCAGGACAGGACGAGAGACCCAGTACTTC.

This clone was counted between two and nine times. J is TRBJ2-7 and V is TRBV28; the match to TRBD2 covers 7 bases. Germline V gene sequence: CDR1 MDHEN, CDR2 SYDVKM. CDR3 size: 15 residues. V shed 8 bases, J shed 0 bases, and the junction held 10 bases outside the gene matches. Written as DNA, the CDR3 is TGTGCCAGCTTCAGCGGGGCCTGGAGCTCCTACGAGCAGTACTTC. Translated: CASFSGAWSSYEQYF.

Only a few counts were recorded for this clone. V and J are TRBV19 and TRBJ2-1; TRBD1 matches at 9 bases. This CDR3 contains 15 residues. CDR1 is LNHDA and CDR2 is SQIVND in the germline V gene (reference sequence). Germline trimming cut 6 bases from V and 7 bases from J; bases unmatched to any gene: 10. The CDR3 DNA is TGTGCCAGTAGACCTACAGGGGGCATACCGAATGAGCAGTTCTTC. Amino acids: CASRPTGGIPNEQFF.

The chain uses TRBV6-1 and TRBJ2-1; D is undetermined. V was clipped by 1 base and J by 0 bases, with 10 bases between them. Germline-derived CDR1 and CDR2 are MNHNS and SASEGT. This CDR3 has 16 amino acids. Written as DNA, the CDR3 is TGTGCCAGCAGTGAAGTGGGCACCCGCTCCTACAATGAGCAGTTCTTC. This codes for CASSEVGTRSYNEQFF.

This clone was recorded a few times. The J gene is TRBJ1-1, the V gene TRBV28, with D unclear. The CDR3 covers 16 residues. The V gene lost 7 bases and the J gene lost 0 bases, with 18 bases spanning the gap. From germline, CDR1 is MDHEN and CDR2 SYDVKM. CDR3 coding DNA: TGTGCCAGCACCCCACGTCGACGGACCATGAACACTGAAGCTTTCTTT. Translating it yields CASTPRRRTMNTEAFF.

The V and J genes are TRBV6-6 and TRBJ2-1, with unresolved D. Germline V gene data show CDR1 as MNHNY and CDR2 as SVGAGI (reference sequence). The CDR3 runs to 14 residues. V was cut by 3 bases and J by 1 base, with 7 bases left in between. The CDR3 here is CASSYDPSYNEQFF. The CDR3 nucleotides read TGTGCCAGCAGTTATGATCCGTCCTACAATGAGCAGTTCTTC.

This clone has just a few counts. The rearrangement links TRBV7-2 to TRBJ2-3; D is undetermined. The CDR3 is made up of 14 amino acids. Germline-derived CDR1 and CDR2 are SGHTA and FQGNSA. The germline V and J ends were trimmed by 0 bases and 4 bases, with 8 bases remaining between them. CDR3: CASSLAGSSDTQYF. The CDR3 nucleotides read TGTGCCAGCAGCTTAGCGGGGTCTTCAGATACGCAGTATTTT.

Comments on this clone: The junction departs from germline at one end; a sequencing error may be responsible. The rearrangement uses TRBV14 and TRBJ2-1; no definite D call. This CDR3 is built from 14 residues. Germline loops: CDR1 SGHDN, CDR2 FVKESK. The CDR3 spells CASSQDLNSISPVF. Written as DNA, the CDR3 is TGTGCCAGCAGCCAAGATTTAAACTCGATCTCTCCTGTCTTC. Full variable domain (remainder filled in from reference TRBV14 and TRBJ2-1): EAGVTQFPSHSVIEKGQTVTLRCDPISGHDNLYWYRRVMGKEIKFLLHFVKESKQDESGMPNNRFLAERTGGTYSTLKVQPAELEDSGVYFCASSQDLNSISPVFGPGTRLTVL.

The J gene is TRBJ2-1, the V gene TRBV28; D is perhaps TRBD1 (6 bases). Trimming took 8 bases from V and 1 from J, leaving 15 bases between them. The CDR3 totals 15 residues. Germline lookup yields CDR1 MDHEN and CDR2 SYDVKM. The CDR3 here is CASRSPDSSYNEQFF. Here the CDR3 DNA reads TGTGCCAGCCGGTCCCCGGACAGTTCCTACAATGAGCAGTTCTTC.

The chain carries TRBV29-1 and TRBJ1-1; TRBD1 agrees at 7 bases. The CDR3 loop spans 14 amino acids. The germline gives CDR1 SQVTM, CDR2 ANQGSEA. V trimming: 4 bases; J trimming: 0 bases; junction bases outside the gene matches: 5. DNA of the CDR3: TGCAGCGTTGGTCGGGGACAGATGAACACTGAAGCTTTCTTT. Translating gives CSVGRGQMNTEAFF.

This clone was recorded a few times. The V and J genes are TRBV7-2 and TRBJ1-2, with 10 bases identical to TRBD1. Germline V gene data show CDR1 as SGHTA and CDR2 as FQGNSA. The CDR3 runs to 14 residues. V dropped 5 bases and J dropped 1; count of bases not matched to a gene: 1. CDR3 coding DNA: TGTGCCAGCAGCAGGACAGGGGGTAACTATGGCTACACCTTC. This translates into CASSRTGGNYGYTF.

The chain couples TRBV7-9 to TRBJ1-2; no clear D. CDR1 SEHNR and CDR2 FQNEAQ come from the germline V gene (reference sequence). This CDR3 has 16 residues. V was trimmed by 4 bases and J by 4 bases, leaving 19 bases between them. CDR3 sequence: CASSSTRVEALYGYTF. The CDR3 bases are TGTGCCAGCAGCTCTACGAGGGTAGAGGCCCTCTATGGCTACACCTTC.

This clone was detected only a few times. The chain couples TRBV6-6 to TRBJ2-7; 9 bases match TRBD1. The CDR3 runs 14 residues. Per the germline V gene, CDR1 is MNHNY and CDR2 is SVGAGI (reference sequence). The V segment lost 7 bases and the J segment 2 bases; nucleotides outside the gene matches: 6. The CDR3 bases are TGTGCCAGCAACCCACAGGGGGCCACCTACGAGCAGTACTTC. Translated: CASNPQGATYEQYF.

The chain links TRBV2 to TRBJ1-3; D uncertain. The CDR3 is 16 amino acids. V was trimmed by 5 bases and J by 3 bases, leaving 17 bases between them. Germline V gene sequence: CDR1 SNHLY, CDR2 FYNNEI. The DNA of the CDR3 is TGTGCCAGCAGTCCACAAGGAGTCTTCTTTGGAAACACCATATATTTT. Its translation is CASSPQGVFFGNTIYF.

The chain is built from TRBV2 and TRBJ2-7; D is possibly TRBD2 (6 bases). The CDR3 has 13 amino acids. The germline V gene has CDR1 SNHLY and CDR2 FYNNEI. Between the trimmed V and J ends, which lost 11 bases and 4 bases, there was a span of 18 bases. The DNA of the CDR3 is TGTGCCCTGACCCGGGACTCCCAATACGAGCAGTACTTC. Translation: CALTRDSQYEQYF.